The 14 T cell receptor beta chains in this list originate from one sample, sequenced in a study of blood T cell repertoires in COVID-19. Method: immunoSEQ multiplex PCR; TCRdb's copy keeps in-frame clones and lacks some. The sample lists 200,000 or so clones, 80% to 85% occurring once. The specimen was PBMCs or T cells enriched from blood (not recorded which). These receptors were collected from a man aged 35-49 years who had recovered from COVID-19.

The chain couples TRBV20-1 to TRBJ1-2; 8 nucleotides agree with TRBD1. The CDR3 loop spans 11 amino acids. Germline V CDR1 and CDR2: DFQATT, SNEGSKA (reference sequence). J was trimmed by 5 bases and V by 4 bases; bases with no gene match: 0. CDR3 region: CSANRGYGYTF. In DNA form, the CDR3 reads TGCAGTGCTAACAGGGGGTATGGCTACACCTTC.

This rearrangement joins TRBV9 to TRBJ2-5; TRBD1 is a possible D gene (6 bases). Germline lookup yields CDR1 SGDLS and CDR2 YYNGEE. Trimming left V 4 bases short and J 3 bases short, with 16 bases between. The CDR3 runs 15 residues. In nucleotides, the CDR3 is TGTGCCAGCAGCAAGACAGGCAAAAAGGAAGAGACCCAGTACTTC. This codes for CASSKTGKKEETQYF.

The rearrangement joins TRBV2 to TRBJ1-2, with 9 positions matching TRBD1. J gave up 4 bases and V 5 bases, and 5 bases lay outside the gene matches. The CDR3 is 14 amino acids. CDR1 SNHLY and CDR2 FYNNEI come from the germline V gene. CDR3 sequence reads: CASSPDRGTYGYTF. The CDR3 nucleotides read TGTGCCAGCAGTCCCGACAGGGGGACCTATGGCTACACCTTC.

Here the CDR3 reads CASSLGQGAGQPQHF. Written as DNA, the CDR3 is TGCGCCAGCAGCTTGGGACAGGGGGCAGGTCAGCCCCAGCATTTT. The chain joins TRBV5-1 to TRBJ1-5; 10 positions agree with TRBD1. Trimming cost V 0 bases and J 6 bases; bases outside gene matches: 3. The CDR3 contains 15 residues. CDR1 and CDR2 (germline): SGHRS, YFSETQ.

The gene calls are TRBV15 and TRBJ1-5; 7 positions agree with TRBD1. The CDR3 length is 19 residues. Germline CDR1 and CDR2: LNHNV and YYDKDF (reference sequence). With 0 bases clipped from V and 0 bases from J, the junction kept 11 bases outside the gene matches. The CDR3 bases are TGTGCCACCAGCAGAGATCACGAACAGGGGACCTATAGCAATCAGCCCCAGCATTTT. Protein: CATSRDHEQGTYSNQPQHF. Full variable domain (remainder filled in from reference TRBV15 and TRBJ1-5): DAMVIQNPRYQVTQFGKPVTLSCSQTLNHNVMYWYQQKSSQAPKLLFHYYDKDFNNEADTPDNFQSRRPNTSFCFLDIRSPGLGDTAMYLCATSRDHEQGTYSNQPQHFGDGTRLSIL.

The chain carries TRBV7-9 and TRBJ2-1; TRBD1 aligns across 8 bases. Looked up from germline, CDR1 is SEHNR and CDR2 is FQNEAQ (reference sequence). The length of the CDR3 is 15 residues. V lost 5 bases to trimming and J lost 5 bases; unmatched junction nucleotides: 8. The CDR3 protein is CASSARDRPHNEQFF. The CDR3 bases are TGTGCCAGCAGCGCCCGGGACAGGCCCCACAATGAGCAGTTCTTC. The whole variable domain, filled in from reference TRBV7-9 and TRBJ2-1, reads DTGVSQNPRHKITKRGQNVTFRCDPISEHNRLYWYRQTLGQGPEFLTYFQNEAQLEKSRLLSDRFSAERPKGSFSTLEIQRTEQGDSAMYLCASSARDRPHNEQFFGPGTRLTVL.

CDR3 amino acids: CASSPPRNTGGSYGYTF. As DNA, the CDR3 is TGTGCCAGCAGCCCCCCCCGCAATACAGGGGGTAGCTATGGCTACACCTTC. The V gene is TRBV3-1 (or the pseudogene TRBV3-2), the J gene TRBJ1-2; 8 bases line up with TRBD1. The J segment lost 4 bases and the V segment lost 4 bases, leaving 14 bases of the junction unmatched. The CDR3 runs 17 residues. Germline V gene lookup returns CDR1 LGHDT and CDR2 YNNKEL (reference sequence).

The CDR3 DNA is TGTGCCAGCAGCTACGTTGGCCTAGCGGGGGCAGATACGCAGTATTTT. Amino acids: CASSYVGLAGADTQYF. The rearrangement uses TRBV7-2 and TRBJ2-3, with 10 bases that match TRBD2. After removal of 4 bases from V and 4 bases from J, the junction contained 8 bases not matched to a gene. Germline CDR1 is SGHTA and CDR2 is FQGNSA. The CDR3 runs to 16 residues.

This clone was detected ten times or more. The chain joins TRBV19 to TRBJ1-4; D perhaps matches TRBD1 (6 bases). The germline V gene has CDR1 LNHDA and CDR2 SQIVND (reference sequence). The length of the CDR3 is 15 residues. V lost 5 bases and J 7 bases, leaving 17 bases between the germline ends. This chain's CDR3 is CASSSSGGSGEKLFF. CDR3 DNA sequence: TGTGCCAGTAGTTCTTCGGGGGGCTCGGGTGAAAAACTGTTTTTT. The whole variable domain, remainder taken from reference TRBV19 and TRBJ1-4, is DGGITQSPKYLFRKEGQNVTLSCEQNLNHDAMYWYRQDPGQGLRLIYYSQIVNDFQKGDIAEGYSVSREKKESFPLTVTSAQKNPTAFYLCASSSSGGSGEKLFFGSGTQLSVL.

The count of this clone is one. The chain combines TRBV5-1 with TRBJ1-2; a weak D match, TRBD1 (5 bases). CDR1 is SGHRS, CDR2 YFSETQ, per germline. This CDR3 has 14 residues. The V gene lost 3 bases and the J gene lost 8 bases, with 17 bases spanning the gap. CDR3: CASSSQGRGYGYTF. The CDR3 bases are TGCGCCAGCAGCTCACAAGGGAGGGGTTACGGCTACACCTTC.

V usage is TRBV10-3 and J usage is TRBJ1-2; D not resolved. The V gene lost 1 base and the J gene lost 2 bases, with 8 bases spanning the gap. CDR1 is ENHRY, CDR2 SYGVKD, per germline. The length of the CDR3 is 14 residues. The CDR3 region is CAISELSGNYGYTF. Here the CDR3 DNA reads TGTGCCATCAGTGAGTTATCCGGGAACTATGGCTACACCTTC.

Written as DNA, the CDR3 is TGTGCCAGCAGCTTAGGGATAGAATCACCCCTCCACTTT. This encodes CASSLGIESPLHF. This rearrangement joins TRBV13 to TRBJ1-6; D is unclear. This CDR3 region has 13 residues. Germline CDR1 and CDR2: PRHDT and FYEKMQ (reference sequence). The V gene lost 0 bases and the J gene lost 10 bases, with 7 bases spanning the gap.

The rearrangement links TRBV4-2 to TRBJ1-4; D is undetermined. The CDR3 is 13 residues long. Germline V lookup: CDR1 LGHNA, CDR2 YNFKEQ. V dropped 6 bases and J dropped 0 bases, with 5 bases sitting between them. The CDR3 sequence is CASRSATNEKLFF. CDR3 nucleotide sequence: TGTGCCAGCAGGTCTGCAACTAATGAAAAACTGTTTTTT.

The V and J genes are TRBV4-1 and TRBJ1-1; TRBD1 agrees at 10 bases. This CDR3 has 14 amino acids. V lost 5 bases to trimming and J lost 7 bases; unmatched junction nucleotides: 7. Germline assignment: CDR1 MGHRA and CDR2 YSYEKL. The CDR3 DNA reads TGCGCCAGCAGCGCCCCGACAGGGGGCATTGAAGCTTTCTTT. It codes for CASSAPTGGIEAFF.